Listed below are T cell receptor beta chains from one sample, sequenced in a study of CD8+ T cells in alopecia areata. The method was immunoSEQ multiplex PCR; TCRdb's version includes in-frame clones alone and lacks a portion of them. This sample carries about 220,000 clones, about three fifths of them seen once, and the ten largest clones take about 1.6%. Source: CD4+ T cells sorted from blood, taken at week 4, from a patient treated with tofacitinib. The receptors here all came from a human donor with alopecia areata. Both conserved end residues are trimmed from each CDR3.

v_gene: TRBV4-3
len: 11
j_gene: TRBJ2-5
CDR3aa: ASSQDPQETQY

v_gene: TRBV29-1
len: 12
j_gene: TRBJ2-1
CDR3aa: SVASKLTYNEQF

v_gene: TRBV7-2
len: 13
j_gene: TRBJ2-2
CDR3aa: ASSLAFSSGGELF

v_gene: TRBV30
len: 11
j_gene: TRBJ1-2
CDR3aa: AWADRANYGYT

v_gene: TRBV27
len: 12
j_gene: TRBJ2-5
CDR3aa: ASGFWGPQETQY

v_gene: TRBV7-2
len: 14
j_gene: TRBJ2-7
CDR3aa: ASSLRPVVRSYEQY

v_gene: TRBV6-6
len: 11
j_gene: TRBJ1-1
CDR3aa: ASSYGDVTEAF

v_gene: TRBV29-1
len: 12
j_gene: TRBJ1-3
CDR3aa: SVEEGNAGNTIY

v_gene: TRBV4-3
len: 10
j_gene: TRBJ2-4
CDR3aa: ASSQDGGRQY

v_gene: TRBV9
len: 14
j_gene: TRBJ2-3
CDR3aa: ASSERQGSRTDTQY

v_gene: TRBV20-1
len: 9
j_gene: TRBJ2-1
CDR3aa: SAGVGNEQF

v_gene: TRBV7-8
len: 13
j_gene: TRBJ2-5
CDR3aa: ASIPSRGSQETQY

v_gene: TRBV30
len: 13
j_gene: TRBJ1-1
CDR3aa: AWSVRGGGNTEAF

v_gene: TRBV30
len: 13
j_gene: TRBJ1-2
CDR3aa: ARSLFTGAQSGYT

v_gene: TRBV2
len: 12
j_gene: TRBJ2-3
CDR3aa: ASGGLMIADTQY

v_gene: TRBV11-2
len: 12
j_gene: TRBJ2-1
CDR3aa: ASSPLQAHNEQF

v_gene: TRBV29-1
len: 10
j_gene: TRBJ1-2
CDR3aa: SVDKGTDGYT

v_gene: TRBV6-5
len: 11
j_gene: TRBJ1-2
CDR3aa: ASSHTGDYGYT

v_gene: TRBV15
len: 13
j_gene: TRBJ2-4
CDR3aa: ATSRVAGGVNIQY

v_gene: TRBV4-3
len: 13
j_gene: TRBJ2-7
CDR3aa: ASSRALAGIYEQY

v_gene: TRBV19
len: 13
j_gene: TRBJ2-3
CDR3aa: ASRKEDLAADTQY

v_gene: TRBV29-1
len: 9
j_gene: TRBJ1-1
CDR3aa: SVEGRAEAF

v_gene: TRBV7-3
len: 13
j_gene: TRBJ1-2
CDR3aa: ASSGRIRGVDGYT

v_gene: TRBV7-8
len: 10
j_gene: TRBJ1-1
CDR3aa: ASSLRQGGAF

v_gene: TRBV7-8
len: 11
j_gene: TRBJ1-1
CDR3aa: ASSSDRGVEAF

v_gene: TRBV9
len: 12
j_gene: TRBJ2-6
CDR3aa: ASSPHSGANVLT

v_gene: TRBV29-1
len: 11
j_gene: TRBJ2-7
CDR3aa: SVGNVGGYEQY

v_gene: TRBV7-2
len: 13
j_gene: TRBJ2-7
CDR3aa: ASSLEYGLSYEQY

v_gene: TRBV6-5
len: 11
j_gene: TRBJ1-1
CDR3aa: ASSFLGGTEAF

v_gene: TRBV29-1
len: 12
j_gene: TRBJ1-2
CDR3aa: SVSGLGGNYGYT

v_gene: TRBV30
len: 10
j_gene: TRBJ1-1
CDR3aa: AWRYRNTEAF

v_gene: TRBV4-2
len: 13
j_gene: TRBJ2-7
CDR3aa: ASSHLRGGEYEQY

v_gene: TRBV5-1
len: 11
j_gene: TRBJ1-2
CDR3aa: ASSLGSTYGYT

v_gene: TRBV15
len: 18
j_gene: TRBJ2-6
CDR3aa: ATRNLRDRDSYSGANVLT

v_gene: TRBV7-9
len: 15
j_gene: TRBJ2-7
CDR3aa: ASSLAARGGLDYEQY

v_gene: TRBV29-1
len: 10
j_gene: TRBJ2-3
CDR3aa: SVVQGGDTQY

v_gene: TRBV5-1
len: 13
j_gene: TRBJ1-5
CDR3aa: ASPYSGGRNQPQH

v_gene: TRBV7-2
len: 14
j_gene: TRBJ1-1
CDR3aa: ASSPRQGALNTEAF

v_gene: TRBV30
len: 11
j_gene: TRBJ1-6
CDR3aa: AWAQGYNSPLH

v_gene: TRBV4-1
len: 14
j_gene: TRBJ1-1
CDR3aa: ASSHSRGGVHGEAF

v_gene: TRBV29-1
len: 11
j_gene: TRBJ1-2
CDR3aa: SDAPRGVNGYT

v_gene: TRBV30
len: 12
j_gene: TRBJ1-1
CDR3aa: AWSVGRRNTEAF

v_gene: TRBV28
len: 11
j_gene: TRBJ1-2
CDR3aa: ASRTPTNYGYT

v_gene: TRBV5-1
len: 11
j_gene: TRBJ2-1
CDR3aa: ASSLEGGDEQF

v_gene: TRBV5-4
len: 13
j_gene: TRBJ2-2
CDR3aa: ASSHSGTLTGELF

v_gene: TRBV5-6
len: 12
j_gene: TRBJ1-2
CDR3aa: ASSMGTENYGYT

v_gene: TRBV4-1
len: 13
j_gene: TRBJ1-2
CDR3aa: ASSQAQGSPYGYT

v_gene: TRBV29-1
len: 13
j_gene: TRBJ2-6
CDR3aa: SVQGIQSGANVLT

v_gene: TRBV7-2
len: 13
j_gene: TRBJ1-2
CDR3aa: ASSARTGPNYGYT

v_gene: TRBV5-1
len: 13
j_gene: TRBJ2-5
CDR3aa: ASSQDPSDDETQY

v_gene: TRBV30
len: 9
j_gene: TRBJ2-7
CDR3aa: AWSSNYEQY

v_gene: TRBV15
len: 12
j_gene: TRBJ1-1
CDR3aa: ATSPGEPDTEAF

v_gene: TRBV29-1
len: 12
j_gene: TRBJ2-7
CDR3aa: SVEPWGNSHEQY

v_gene: TRBV27
len: 12
j_gene: TRBJ2-7
CDR3aa: ASRPGQINYEQY

v_gene: TRBV14
len: 11
j_gene: TRBJ1-4
CDR3aa: ASSRQGGEKLF

v_gene: TRBV5-1
len: 13
j_gene: TRBJ2-5
CDR3aa: ASSPTTSGGETQY

v_gene: TRBV30
len: 10
j_gene: TRBJ1-5
CDR3aa: AWSQGNQPQH

v_gene: TRBV6-5
len: 9
j_gene: TRBJ1-2
CDR3aa: ASSSGYGYT

v_gene: TRBV23-1
len: 13
j_gene: TRBJ1-1
CDR3aa: ASSQNETNNTEAF